In this sample, the clone carrying this T cell receptor beta chain turned up once. What it binds is not known. The source of the sample is a study of cytomegalovirus exposure and HLA in healthy donors. Across the whole study: HLA-typed donors were the source of 82 million or so unique TCRs, which an early data release held. Whole-study findings and limits: Roughly uniform depth of sequencing across donors was assumed in presence/absence analyses. Later analysis identified about 17,000 TCR beta sequences associated with HLA alleles, using a false discovery rate threshold of 0.05.

Vbeta (60) and Jbeta (13) primers were used in the PCR. Sequencing used immunoSEQ multiplex PCR; TCRdb keeps in-frame clones, though not all of them. The sample consists of about 93,000 clones, 77% of them appearing once. CDR1 LNHNV and CDR2 YYDKDF come from the germline V gene (reference sequence). V gave up 0 bases and J gave up 10 bases, with 7 bases separating them. The CDR3 is 12 residues long. Donors showed nominal health when sampled, although they likely had unrecorded immune exposures. V is TRBV15 and J is TRBJ2-1; tentatively, D is TRBD2 (5 bases). The specimen sequenced was PBMCs. The sequence derives from a boy aged 5-17 years in good health and CMV-seronegative. The CDR3 spells CATSRDQREQFF. The CDR3 bases are TGTGCCACCAGCAGAGATCAGCGGGAGCAGTTCTTC.